These T cell receptor beta chains were read from a single sample in a study of T cell responses to AZD1222 COVID-19 vaccine. TCRdb's table, derived via immunoSEQ multiplex PCR, lists solely in-frame clones and lacks some. The repertoire holds around 180,000 clones, with 70% to 90% as singletons. The input for sequencing was peripheral blood, taken on day 0 of AZD1222 vaccination. These receptor sequences come from an adult in good health. Each CDR3 is given with its conserved first and last residue. A D gene is named only where the DNA matches it firmly. Only some rows state a clone size, as once, few, many or a class for expanded clones.

J gene: TRBJ2-7
D gene: TRBD1
clone size: NA
V gene: TRBV6-5
CDR3 length: 13
CDR3 DNA: TGTGCCAGCTCGAACAGGGGCTCCTACGAGCAGTACTTC
CDR3 protein: CASSNRGSYEQYF

J gene: TRBJ2-2
D gene: NA
clone size: NA
V gene: TRBV5-1
CDR3 length: 16
CDR3 DNA: TGCGCCAGCAGTTTCATCGCACCCCCCCACACCGGGGAGCTGTTTTTT
CDR3 protein: CASSFIAPPHTGELFF

J gene: TRBJ1-3
D gene: NA
clone size: once
V gene: TRBV3-1/TRBV3-2
CDR3 length: 15
CDR3 DNA: TGTGCCAGCAGCCAAGTGTCGGGTGCGGGAAACACCATATATTTT
CDR3 protein: CASSQVSGAGNTIYF

J gene: TRBJ2-1
D gene: NA
clone size: NA
V gene: TRBV18
CDR3 length: 12
CDR3 DNA: TGTGCCAGCTCCCGGGGCGACAATGAGCAGTTCTTC
CDR3 protein: CASSRGDNEQFF

J gene: TRBJ2-3
D gene: TRBD2
clone size: NA
V gene: TRBV6-5
CDR3 length: 16
CDR3 DNA: TGTGCCAGCAGTTACTCCTCCGGGACTAGCTCAGATACGCAGTATTTT
CDR3 protein: CASSYSSGTSSDTQYF

J gene: TRBJ1-5
D gene: NA
clone size: NA
V gene: TRBV20-1
CDR3 length: 13
CDR3 DNA: TGCAGTGCTAGTATAGATGGGACTCAGCCCCAGCATTTT
CDR3 protein: CSASIDGTQPQHF

J gene: TRBJ1-1
D gene: TRBD1
clone size: NA
V gene: TRBV7-8
CDR3 length: 17
CDR3 DNA: TGTGCCAGCAGTTCGAGGGGGCGCCAAATAATGAACACTGAAGCTTTCTTT
CDR3 protein: CASSSRGRQIMNTEAFF

J gene: TRBJ1-5
D gene: NA
clone size: NA
V gene: TRBV6-2/TRBV6-3
CDR3 length: 15
CDR3 DNA: TGTGCCAGCAGCACCACTAGACAGGCGCGTCAGCCCCAGCATTTT
CDR3 protein: CASSTTRQARQPQHF

J gene: TRBJ1-2
D gene: NA
clone size: NA
V gene: TRBV27
CDR3 length: 14
CDR3 DNA: TGTGCCAGCAGTTTATGGGGGCAGGGCTATGGCTACACCTTC
CDR3 protein: CASSLWGQGYGYTF

J gene: TRBJ2-7
D gene: NA
clone size: NA
V gene: TRBV28
CDR3 length: 13
CDR3 DNA: TGTGCCAGCAGTTCACCGCAGGGGTACGAGCAGTACTTC
CDR3 protein: CASSSPQGYEQYF

J gene: TRBJ2-5
D gene: NA
clone size: NA
V gene: TRBV4-2
CDR3 length: 17
CDR3 DNA: TGTGCCAGCAGCCAAGTTTCGGGAAGCGGGTACCAAGAGACCCAGTACTTC
CDR3 protein: CASSQVSGSGYQETQYF

J gene: TRBJ1-6
D gene: TRBD1
clone size: NA
V gene: TRBV5-1
CDR3 length: 17
CDR3 DNA: TGCGCCAGCAGCTTGACCCCCACGGGACAGGGCAATTCACCCCTCCACTTT
CDR3 protein: CASSLTPTGQGNSPLHF

J gene: TRBJ1-4
D gene: TRBD1
clone size: NA
V gene: TRBV30
CDR3 length: 15
CDR3 DNA: TGTGCCTGGTCCGGGACAGGGGCGATTGCTGAAAAACTGTTTTTT
CDR3 protein: CAWSGTGAIAEKLFF

J gene: TRBJ2-3
D gene: NA
clone size: NA
V gene: TRBV4-2
CDR3 length: 15
CDR3 DNA: TGTGCCAGCAGCCCCCAACAGGAACACACAGATACGCAGTATTTT
CDR3 protein: CASSPQQEHTDTQYF

J gene: TRBJ1-5
D gene: TRBD1
clone size: NA
V gene: TRBV10-3
CDR3 length: 15
CDR3 DNA: TGTGCCATCGGTTCTCCGGGACAGGGCTACCAGCCCCAGCATTTT
CDR3 protein: CAIGSPGQGYQPQHF

J gene: TRBJ1-5
D gene: NA
clone size: once
V gene: TRBV2
CDR3 length: 14
CDR3 DNA: TGTGCCAGCAGTGAGATACAGGGCAATCAGCCCCAGCATTTT
CDR3 protein: CASSEIQGNQPQHF

J gene: TRBJ2-1
D gene: NA
clone size: NA
V gene: TRBV2
CDR3 length: 13
CDR3 DNA: TGTGCCAGCAGTGAAGCGCGTTCGGGGGGCTTGATCTTC
CDR3 protein: CASSEARSGGLIF

J gene: TRBJ2-2
D gene: TRBD2
clone size: NA
V gene: TRBV6-7
CDR3 length: 18
CDR3 DNA: TGTGCCAGCAGGGACGGGCGGGAGCGGGGAGGGAACACCGGGGAGCTGTTTTTT
CDR3 protein: CASRDGRERGGNTGELFF